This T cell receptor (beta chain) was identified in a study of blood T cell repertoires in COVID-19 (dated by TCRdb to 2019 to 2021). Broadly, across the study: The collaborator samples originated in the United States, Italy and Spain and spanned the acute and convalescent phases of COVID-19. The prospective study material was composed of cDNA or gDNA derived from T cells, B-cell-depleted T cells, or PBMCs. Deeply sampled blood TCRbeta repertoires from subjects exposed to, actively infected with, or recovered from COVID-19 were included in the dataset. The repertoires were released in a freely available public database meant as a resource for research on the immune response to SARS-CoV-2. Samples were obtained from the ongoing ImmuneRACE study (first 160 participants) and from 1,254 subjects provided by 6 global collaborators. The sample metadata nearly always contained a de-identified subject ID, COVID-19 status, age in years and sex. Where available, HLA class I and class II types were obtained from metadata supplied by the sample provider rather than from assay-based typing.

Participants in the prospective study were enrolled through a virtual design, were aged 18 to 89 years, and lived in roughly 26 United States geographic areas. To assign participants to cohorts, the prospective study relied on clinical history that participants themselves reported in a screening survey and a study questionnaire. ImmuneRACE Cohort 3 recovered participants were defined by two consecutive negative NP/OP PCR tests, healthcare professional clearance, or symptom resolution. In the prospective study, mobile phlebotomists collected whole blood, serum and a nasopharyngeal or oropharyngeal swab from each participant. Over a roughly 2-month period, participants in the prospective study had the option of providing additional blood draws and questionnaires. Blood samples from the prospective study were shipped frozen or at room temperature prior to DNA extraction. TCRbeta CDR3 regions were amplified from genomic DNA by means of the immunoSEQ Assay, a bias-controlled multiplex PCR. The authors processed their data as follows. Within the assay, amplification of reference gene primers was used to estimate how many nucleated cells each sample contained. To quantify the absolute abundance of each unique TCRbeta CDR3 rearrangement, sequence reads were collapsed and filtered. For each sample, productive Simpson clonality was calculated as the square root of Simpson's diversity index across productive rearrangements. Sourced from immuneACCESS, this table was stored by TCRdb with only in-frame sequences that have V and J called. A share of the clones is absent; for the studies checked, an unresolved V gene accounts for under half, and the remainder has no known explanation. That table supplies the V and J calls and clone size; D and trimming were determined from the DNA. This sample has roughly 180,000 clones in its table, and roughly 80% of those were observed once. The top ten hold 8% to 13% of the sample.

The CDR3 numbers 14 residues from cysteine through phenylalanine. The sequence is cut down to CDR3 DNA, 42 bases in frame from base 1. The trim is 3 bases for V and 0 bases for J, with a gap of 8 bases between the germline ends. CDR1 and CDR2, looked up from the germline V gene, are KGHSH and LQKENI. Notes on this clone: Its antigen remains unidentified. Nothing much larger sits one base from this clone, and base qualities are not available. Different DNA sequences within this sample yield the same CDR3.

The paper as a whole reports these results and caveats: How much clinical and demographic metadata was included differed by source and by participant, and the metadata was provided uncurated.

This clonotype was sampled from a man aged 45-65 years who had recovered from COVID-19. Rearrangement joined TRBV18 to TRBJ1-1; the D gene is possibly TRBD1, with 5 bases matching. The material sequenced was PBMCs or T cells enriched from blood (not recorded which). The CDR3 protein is CASSPGGMNTEAFF. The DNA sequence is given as TGTGCCAGCTCACCGGGGGGTATGAACACTGAAGCTTTCTTT.